This T cell receptor beta chain is from a study of blood T cell repertoires in COVID-19. Germline V lookup: CDR1 GTSNPN, CDR2 SVGIG (reference sequence). V lost 4 bases and J lost 9, with 16 bases in between. The length of the CDR3 is 14 residues. Libraries were prepared by immunoSEQ multiplex PCR; TCRdb keeps only in-frame clonotypes and omits some of them. Of some 100,000 clones in the sample, around 88% were seen once. The rearrangement links TRBV30 to TRBJ1-6; weak D call: TRBD1 (5 bases). What was sequenced was peripheral blood. The receptor's source is a human donor with acute or convalescent COVID-19. The donor label of this sample is uncertain. CDR3 bases: TGTGCCTGGAAGATCGGGGGAGGTAGTTCACCCCTCCACTTT. Its translation is CAWKIGGGSSPLHF.